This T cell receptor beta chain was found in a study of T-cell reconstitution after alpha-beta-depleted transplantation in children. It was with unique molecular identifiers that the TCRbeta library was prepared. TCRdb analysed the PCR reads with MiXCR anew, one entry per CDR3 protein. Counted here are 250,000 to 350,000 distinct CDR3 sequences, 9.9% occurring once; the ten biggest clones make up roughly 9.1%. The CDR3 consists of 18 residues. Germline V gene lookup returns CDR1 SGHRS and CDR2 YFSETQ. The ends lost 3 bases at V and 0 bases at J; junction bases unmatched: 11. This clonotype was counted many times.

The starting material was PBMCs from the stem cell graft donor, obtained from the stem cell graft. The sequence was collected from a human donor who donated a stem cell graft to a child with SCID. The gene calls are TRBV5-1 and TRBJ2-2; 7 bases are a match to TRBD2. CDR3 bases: TGCGCCAGCAGCTCTACAGCAAGGACTAGTCCGAACACCGGGGAGCTGTTTTTT. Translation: CASSSTARTSPNTGELFF.